This T cell receptor (beta chain) was sequenced in a study of identical twins. TCRdb fed the 5' RACE reads into MiXCR, producing one record per CDR3 protein. The sample records around 280,000 distinct CDR3 sequences, about 8.3% being singletons. CDR3 length: 13 amino acids. The V gene's germline CDR1 is LGHDT and CDR2 YNNKEL (reference sequence). V gave up 1 base and J gave up 7 bases; unmatched junction bases: 1. The same data also went into a second study, on yellow fever vaccine responses in identical twins.

This clonotype was sampled from a woman aged 18-35 years in good health. V and J are TRBV3-1 and TRBJ2-5; 9 bases align to TRBD2. The sample comprised memory (CD45RO+) T cells sorted from blood. CDR3 coding DNA: TGTGCCAGCAGCCAAGGAGCGGGGGGGACCCAGTACTTC. Its protein product is CASSQGAGGTQYF.